These T cell receptor beta chains were read from a single sample in a study of shared clonotypes between healthy human individuals. Repertoires were generated with immunoSEQ multiplex PCR, while TCRdb's copy carries only in-frame clones and drops some. Of about 2.4 million clones in the sample, roughly 93% were seen once. What was sequenced was naive CD4+ T cells from PBMCs. These receptor sequences come from a man between 18 and 35 years old in good health. Some clones in this sample may be carry-over from other donors' samples. Each CDR3 is given with its conserved first and last residue. Fields, in order: V gene, J gene, CDR3 protein.

TRBV30	TRBJ2-3	CAWSRWEGQDTQYF
TRBV7-9	TRBJ2-7	CASSLMGLANEQYF
TRBV7-9	TRBJ1-1	CASSSSSQGQAFF
TRBV5-1	TRBJ2-3	CASSFLQSLSTDTQYF
TRBV7-2	TRBJ2-2	CASSFRGANTGELFF
TRBV5-4	TRBJ1-1	CASSLGGRMSNTEAFF
TRBV5-1	TRBJ2-5	CASSVSGMGQETQYF
TRBV6-1	TRBJ1-2	CASSPWTGDYGYTF
TRBV5-4	TRBJ2-3	CASSTGPGGTDTQYF
TRBV6-5	TRBJ2-7	CASKYYSGRAYEQYF
TRBV7-2	TRBJ1-5	CASSPGSGIKPQHF
TRBV4-3	TRBJ2-1	CASSQLAGGQGEQFF
TRBV4-1	TRBJ2-7	CASSRMGVYSYEQYF
TRBV9	TRBJ2-3	CASSVGSSSSTDTQYF
TRBV11-2	TRBJ2-7	CASSRWTSGAFYEQYF
TRBV28	TRBJ2-1	CASSLVPDEQFF
TRBV20-1	TRBJ2-2	CSASPAGELFF
TRBV6-5	TRBJ1-1	CASSQKFTEAFF
TRBV19	TRBJ2-7	CASKRDRARDEQYF
TRBV28	TRBJ2-1	CASTPPRPTGSVYEQFF
TRBV7-6	TRBJ2-3	CASSLGGRPDTQYF
TRBV25-1	TRBJ1-3	CASTPAGSGNTIYF
TRBV18	TRBJ2-1	CASSPLSILGRGDEQFF
TRBV11-2	TRBJ2-7	CASSPSPGLAGGEQYF
TRBV5-1	TRBJ1-2	CASSFGQAALYGYTF
TRBV2	TRBJ2-1	CASRRRGLAGDNEQFF
TRBV4-2	TRBJ2-3	CASSHQPGQSSTDTQYF
TRBV2	TRBJ2-7	CASTLAGVPSYEQYF
TRBV7-9	TRBJ2-7	CASSLVGGGLGPYEQYF
TRBV7-6	TRBJ1-1	CASSLGRNTEAFF